This T cell receptor (beta chain) was identified in a study of T-cell memory formation after mild COVID-19. Findings of the study overall: CD4+ clones that contracted lay mainly in CM and EM; CD8+ ones lay in EMRA. Contracting clones, day 15 to 85, had balanced CD4/CD8, and later expanders favored CD4+.

Sample barcodes and UMIs were carried by the TCR alpha and TCR beta cDNA libraries that 5'RACE generated with constant-segment primers. One entry per CDR3 protein results from TCRdb running MiXCR on the 5' RACE reads. Among roughly 400,000 distinct CDR3 sequences, approximately 18% were seen once, and the ten largest hold 20% to 25%. The table lists this clonotype with a few counts. What it recognizes is unknown. Material for sequencing was PBMCs or a T cell subset sorted from them (not recorded which). The source is a man aged 18 to 29 who had mild COVID-19 (a few samples of this study predate the infection). Cell type and time point are not known.

CDR3 amino acids: CASRGLGSFMGDTQYF. The DNA for the CDR3 is TGTGCCAGCAGAGGATTGGGGTCATTCATGGGGGATACGCAGTATTTT. The V gene is TRBV6-4, the J gene TRBJ2-3; D uncertain. Deletions cut 6 bases from V and 6 bases from J, with 22 bases between. This CDR3 is built from 16 residues. Per the germline V gene, CDR1 is MRHNA and CDR2 is SNTAGT.